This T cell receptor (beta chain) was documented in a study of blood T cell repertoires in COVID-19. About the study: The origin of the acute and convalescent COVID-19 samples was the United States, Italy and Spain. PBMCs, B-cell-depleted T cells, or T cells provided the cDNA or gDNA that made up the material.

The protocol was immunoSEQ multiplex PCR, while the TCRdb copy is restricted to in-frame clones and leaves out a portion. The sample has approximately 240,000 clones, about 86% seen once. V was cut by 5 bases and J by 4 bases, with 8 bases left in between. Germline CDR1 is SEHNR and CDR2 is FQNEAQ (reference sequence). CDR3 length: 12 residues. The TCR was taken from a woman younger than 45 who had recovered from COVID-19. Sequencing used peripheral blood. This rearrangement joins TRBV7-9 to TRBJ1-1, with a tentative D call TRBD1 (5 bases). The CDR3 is CASSDSGTEAFF. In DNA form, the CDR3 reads TGTGCCAGCAGCGACAGTGGCACTGAAGCTTTCTTT.